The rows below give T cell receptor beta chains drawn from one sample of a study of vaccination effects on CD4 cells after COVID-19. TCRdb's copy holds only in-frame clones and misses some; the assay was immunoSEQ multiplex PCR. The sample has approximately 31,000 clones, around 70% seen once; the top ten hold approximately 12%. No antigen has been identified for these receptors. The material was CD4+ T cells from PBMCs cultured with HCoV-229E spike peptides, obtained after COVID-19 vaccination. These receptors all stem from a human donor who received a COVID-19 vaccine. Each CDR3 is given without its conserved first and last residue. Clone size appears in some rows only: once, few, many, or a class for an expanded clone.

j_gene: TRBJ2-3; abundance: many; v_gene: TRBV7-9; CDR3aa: ASSLELSTDTQY
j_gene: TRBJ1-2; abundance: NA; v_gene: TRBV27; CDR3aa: ASSTRRQVDGYT
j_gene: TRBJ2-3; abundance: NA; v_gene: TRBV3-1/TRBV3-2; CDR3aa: ASSQLGLRTQY
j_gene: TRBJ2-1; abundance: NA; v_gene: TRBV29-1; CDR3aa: SVEAGGMREGYEQF
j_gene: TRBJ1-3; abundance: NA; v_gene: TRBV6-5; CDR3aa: ASSQDGRSGNTIY
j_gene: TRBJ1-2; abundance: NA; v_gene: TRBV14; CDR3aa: ASSQSRNYGYT
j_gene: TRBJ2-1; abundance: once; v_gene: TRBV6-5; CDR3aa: ASRRPSGGANEQF
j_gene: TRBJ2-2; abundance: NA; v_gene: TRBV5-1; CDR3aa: ASSLVGGSNTGELF
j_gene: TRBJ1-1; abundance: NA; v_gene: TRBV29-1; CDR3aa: SAGETNTEAF
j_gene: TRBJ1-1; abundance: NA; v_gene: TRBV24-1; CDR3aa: ATRGNRVTEAF
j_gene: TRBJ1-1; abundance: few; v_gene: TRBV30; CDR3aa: AWDKNTEAF
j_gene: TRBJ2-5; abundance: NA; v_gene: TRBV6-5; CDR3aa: ASRQETQY
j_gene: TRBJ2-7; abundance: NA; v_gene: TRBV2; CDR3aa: ASSVEGASYEQY
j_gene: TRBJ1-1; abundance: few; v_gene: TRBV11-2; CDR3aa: ASSLGAFAEAF
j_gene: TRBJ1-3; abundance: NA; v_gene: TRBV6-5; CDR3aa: ASERGRGGNTIY
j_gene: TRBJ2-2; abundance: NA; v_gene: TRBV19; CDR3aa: ASQGLANTGELF
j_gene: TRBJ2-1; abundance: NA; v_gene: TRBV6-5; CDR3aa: ASSYSLGNEQF
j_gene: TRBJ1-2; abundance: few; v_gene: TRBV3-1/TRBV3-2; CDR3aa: ASSHIAGHSNYGYT
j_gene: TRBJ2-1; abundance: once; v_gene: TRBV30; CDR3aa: AWSVSLAGNYNEQF
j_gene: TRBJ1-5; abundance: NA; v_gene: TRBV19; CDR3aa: ASSRQGQYDSNQPQH
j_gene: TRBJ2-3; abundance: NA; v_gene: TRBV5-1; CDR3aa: ASNPGDTTDTQY
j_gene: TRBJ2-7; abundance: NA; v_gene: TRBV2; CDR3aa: ASKSWTANSYEQY
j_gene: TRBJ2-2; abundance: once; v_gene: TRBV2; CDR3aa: ASSSRDSVTGELF
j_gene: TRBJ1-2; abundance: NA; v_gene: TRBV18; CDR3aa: ASSRGSPNTYGYT
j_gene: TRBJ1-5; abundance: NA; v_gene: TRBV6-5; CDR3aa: ASSNRDSYQPQH
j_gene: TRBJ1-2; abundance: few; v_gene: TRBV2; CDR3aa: ASSEATGWGYGYT
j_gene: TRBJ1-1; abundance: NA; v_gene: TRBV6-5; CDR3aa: ASRGPNLNTEAF
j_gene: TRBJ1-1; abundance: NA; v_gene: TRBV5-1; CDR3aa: ASSAGQAANTEAF
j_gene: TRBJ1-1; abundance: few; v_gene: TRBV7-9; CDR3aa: ASSFSGRNTEAF
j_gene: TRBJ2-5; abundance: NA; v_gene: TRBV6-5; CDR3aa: ASSTLTGTQETQY
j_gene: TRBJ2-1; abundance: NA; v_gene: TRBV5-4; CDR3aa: ASNFGSGGGEQF
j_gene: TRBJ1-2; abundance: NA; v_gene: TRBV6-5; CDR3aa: ASSLRPGPNYGYT
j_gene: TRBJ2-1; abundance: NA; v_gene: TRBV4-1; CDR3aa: ASSQPLAGGHNEQF
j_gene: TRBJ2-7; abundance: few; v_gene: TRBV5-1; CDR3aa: ASSLYAGETYEQY
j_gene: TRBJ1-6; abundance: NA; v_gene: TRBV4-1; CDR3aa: ASSQDGWSSYNSPLH
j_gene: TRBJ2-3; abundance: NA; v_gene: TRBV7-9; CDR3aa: ASSLGGGFWADTQY
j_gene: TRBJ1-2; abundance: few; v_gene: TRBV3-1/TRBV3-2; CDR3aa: ASHGGRNYGYT
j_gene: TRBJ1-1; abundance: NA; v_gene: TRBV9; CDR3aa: ASSVQGANTEAF
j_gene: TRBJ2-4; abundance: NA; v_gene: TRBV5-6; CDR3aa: ASSRRDIYNIQY
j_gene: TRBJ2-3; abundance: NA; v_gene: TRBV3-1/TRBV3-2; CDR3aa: ASSQARGGGRDTQY
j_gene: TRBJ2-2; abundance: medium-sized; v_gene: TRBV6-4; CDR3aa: ASKTLAGDTGELF
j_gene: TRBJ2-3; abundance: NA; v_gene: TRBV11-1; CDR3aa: ASSPHPPDTQY
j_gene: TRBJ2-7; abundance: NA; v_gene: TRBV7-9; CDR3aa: ASSLVGDRGRTRGQY
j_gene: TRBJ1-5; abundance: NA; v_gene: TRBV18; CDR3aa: ASSPSLGLNQPQH
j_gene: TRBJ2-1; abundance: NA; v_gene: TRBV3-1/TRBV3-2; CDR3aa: ASSYTAFSYNEQF
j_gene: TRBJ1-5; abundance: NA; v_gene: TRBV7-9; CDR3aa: ASSLLGGQPQH
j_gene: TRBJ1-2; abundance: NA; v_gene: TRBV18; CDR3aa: ASSRDRMVYGYT
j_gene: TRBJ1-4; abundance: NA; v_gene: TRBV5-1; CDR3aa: ASSPLGQRNEKLF